The rows below give T cell receptor beta chains drawn from one sample of a study of ipilimumab plus nivolumab after autologous stem cell transplantation. Here immunoSEQ multiplex PCR was the method, and the copy in TCRdb shows in-frame clones only, minus some. The sample includes around 15,000 clones, roughly four fifths of them seen just once. The sample consisted of PBMCs, taken in a trial of ipilimumab plus nivolumab as post-transplant consolidation. Source of these receptors: a male donor with diffuse large B-cell lymphoma. Each CDR3 is given with its conserved first and last residue. The order of the fields is J gene, V gene, D gene, clone size, CDR3 DNA, CDR3 protein. A D gene is named only where the DNA matches it firmly. The listing skips clone size in some rows; elsewhere it reads once, few, many or a size class.

>TRBJ2-1|TRBV11-1|NA|NA
TGTGCCAGCAGCCCCGGGACTTTCCCCTCTGGGCAGTTCTTC
CASSPGTFPSGQFF
>TRBJ2-7|TRBV19|TRBD1|once
TGTGCCAGTAGTACCCGACAGGGGTACGAGCAGTACTTC
CASSTRQGYEQYF
>TRBJ2-3|TRBV6-5|TRBD2|NA
TGTGCCAGCAGTAGGAGCGGGGGCACAGATACGCAGTATTTT
CASSRSGGTDTQYF
>TRBJ2-2|TRBV11-3|NA|medium-sized
TGTGCCAGCAGCCTGGACTTCACCGGGGAGCTGTTTTTT
CASSLDFTGELFF
>TRBJ2-3|TRBV2|NA|NA
TGTGCCAGCAGTGCCCCCGAGCCCGGGGCAGTCCCACTCCCCACAGATACGCAGTATTTT
CASSAPEPGAVPLPTDTQYF
>TRBJ2-7|TRBV6-1|NA|NA
TGTGCCAGCAGTGAAGTGCCCTGGGTGGACGAGCAGTACTTC
CASSEVPWVDEQYF
>TRBJ2-7|TRBV2|TRBD1|NA
TGTGCCAGCAGTGGCTGGACAGGGGGCGGCGAGCAGTACTTC
CASSGWTGGGEQYF
>TRBJ2-7|TRBV2|TRBD2|NA
TGTGCCAGCAGTGAAGGGCGGGGGACCTACGAGCAGTACTTC
CASSEGRGTYEQYF
>TRBJ2-7|TRBV12-5|NA|NA
TGTGCTAGTGGTTTGGTGGCCGGGACGGCCTCCTACGAGCAGTACTTC
CASGLVAGTASYEQYF
>TRBJ1-5|TRBV19|TRBD1|NA
TGTGCCAGTACCCTGGACAGGGGAGGTCAGCCCCAGCATTTT
CASTLDRGGQPQHF
>TRBJ2-5|TRBV5-1|TRBD1|NA
TGCGCCAGCAGCTTAGAGAACAGGGGGCAAGAGACCCAGTACTTC
CASSLENRGQETQYF
>TRBJ2-3|TRBV6-5|NA|NA
TGTGCCAGCAGTTACTTCGGGGAGGGCACAGATACGCAGTATTTT
CASSYFGEGTDTQYF
>TRBJ2-1|TRBV15|NA|NA
TGTGCCACCAGCAGGGAGGCGGACCCCTACAATGAGCAGTTCTTC
CATSREADPYNEQFF
>TRBJ2-1|TRBV4-1|TRBD2|NA
TGCGCCAGCAGCCAGACTAGCGATGAGCAGTTCTTC
CASSQTSDEQFF
>TRBJ1-3|TRBV5-6|NA|NA
TGTGCCAGCAACACTCCGCGATCGGGTGGAAACACCATATATTTT
CASNTPRSGGNTIYF
>TRBJ2-1|TRBV4-1|TRBD2|once
TGCGCCAGCAGCTCTACTAGCGTTGAGCAGTTCTTC
CASSSTSVEQFF
>TRBJ1-4|TRBV5-6|TRBD1|NA
TGTGCCAGCAGCGGGGGACAGGGGCTGAATGAAAAACTGTTTTTT
CASSGGQGLNEKLFF
>TRBJ2-1|TRBV7-9|NA|NA
TGTGCCAGCAGCTTAGGTGCCAGGAAAGGTTCCTACAATGAGCAGTTCTTC
CASSLGARKGSYNEQFF
>TRBJ2-7|TRBV30|TRBD1|NA
TGTGCCGGGGACAGGGGGCGGCGCTCCTACGAGCAGTACTTC
CAGDRGRRSYEQYF
>TRBJ1-1|TRBV28|NA|NA
TGTGCCAGCAGCCCGGGGGGGATGAACACTGAAGCTTTCTTT
CASSPGGMNTEAFF
>TRBJ1-6|TRBV27|TRBD1|NA
TGTGCCAGCAGTTTAGATGCGACAGGGGTTAATTCACCCCTCCACTTT
CASSLDATGVNSPLHF
>TRBJ2-5|TRBV11-3|TRBD2|few
TGTGCCAGCAGCCCGGGACTAGCGGGAGAGACCCAGTACTTC
CASSPGLAGETQYF
>TRBJ2-1|TRBV7-9|TRBD2|NA
TGTGCCAGCAGCTTGCTAGCGGGAGGGCCGGGATACAATGAGCAGTTCTTC
CASSLLAGGPGYNEQFF
>TRBJ1-4|TRBV6-6|NA|NA
TGTGCCAGCAGTTACGGGGGGAACTCTGAAAAACTGTTTTTT
CASSYGGNSEKLFF
>TRBJ2-5|TRBV6-1|TRBD2|few
TGTGCCAGCATCCCGGGAGGGCCGGGAGAGACCCAGTACTTC
CASIPGGPGETQYF
>TRBJ2-3|TRBV10-3|NA|NA
TGTGCCATCAGAAACAACGTGGGGGGCCCTAGCACAGATACGCAGTATTTT
CAIRNNVGGPSTDTQYF
>TRBJ2-7|TRBV6-6|NA|NA
TGTGCCAGCAGTTCGGGTATCTACGAGCAGTACTTC
CASSSGIYEQYF
>TRBJ1-2|TRBV6-1|NA|NA
TGTGCCAGCAGTGAATATCAGGGGACCTACTATGGCTACACCTTC
CASSEYQGTYYGYTF
>TRBJ2-5|TRBV21-1|NA|NA
TGTGCCAGCAGCACACACAGGGGGATGAGGACCCAGTACTTC
CASSTHRGMRTQYF
>TRBJ2-2|TRBV5-4|TRBD2|NA
TGTGCCAGCAGCACACTAGCGGGAGGGCGATACAGCGGGGAGCTGTTTTTT
CASSTLAGGRYSGELFF
>TRBJ1-2|TRBV6-1|NA|NA
TGTGCCAGCAGTGAAGGTTATGGCTACACCTTC
CASSEGYGYTF
>TRBJ1-4|TRBV11-1|NA|NA
TGTGCCAGCAGCTTAGGGACATCAGGGCTTGGATATGAAAAACTGTTTTTT
CASSLGTSGLGYEKLFF
>TRBJ2-5|TRBV5-1|NA|once
TGCGCCAGCAGCTTGGCCGCACAGCAAGAGACCCAGTACTTC
CASSLAAQQETQYF
>TRBJ2-1|TRBV4-1|TRBD2|NA
TGCGCCAGCAGCATCTCAGGGACTAGCGGTTACAATGAGCAGTTCTTC
CASSISGTSGYNEQFF
>TRBJ2-7|TRBV6-5|TRBD2|NA
TGTGCCAGCAGTCAAAAGACTAGCCGCTACGAGCAGTACTTC
CASSQKTSRYEQYF
>TRBJ2-1|TRBV10-1|TRBD1|NA
TGCGCCAGCAGTGAGTCCGACAGGGGATATGAGCAGTTCTTC
CASSESDRGYEQFF
>TRBJ2-7|TRBV20-1|NA|few
TGCGCGCCTGGGGGGCCCTACGAGCAGTACTTC
CAPGGPYEQYF
>TRBJ2-7|TRBV27|NA|few
TGTGCCAGCAGTCCCAGCAGGAACTCCTACGAGCAGTACTTC
CASSPSRNSYEQYF
>TRBJ1-3|TRBV9|TRBD1|NA
TGTGCCAGCAGCCCCCAGGGGGCCGGAGGAAACACCATATATTTT
CASSPQGAGGNTIYF
>TRBJ1-3|TRBV6-1|NA|once
TGTGCCAGCAGTGTTGAGGGATTAATGACAAACACCATATATTTT
CASSVEGLMTNTIYF
>TRBJ1-3|TRBV30|NA|NA
TGTGCCTGGAGAATGGGCGCCACCAATTCAGGCTCTGGAAACACCATATATTTT
CAWRMGATNSGSGNTIYF
>TRBJ2-7|TRBV6-1|TRBD1|NA
TGTGCCAGCAGGGGGACAGGGCGAGACTCCTACGAGCAGTACTTC
CASRGTGRDSYEQYF
>TRBJ2-3|TRBV7-9|NA|NA
TGTGCCAGCAGCCCCCCGTCTGCAGGGACTAGCACAGATACGCAGTATTTT
CASSPPSAGTSTDTQYF
>TRBJ1-2|TRBV7-2|TRBD1|NA
TGTGCCAGCAGCTCCGGCCGCAGGGGGCATGGCTACACCTTC
CASSSGRRGHGYTF
>TRBJ1-1|TRBV5-4|TRBD1|NA
TGTGCCAGCAGCCGGGACAGGAACACTGAAGCTTTCTTT
CASSRDRNTEAFF
>TRBJ2-7|TRBV7-7|NA|NA
TGTGCTAGCAGCTTAACGAGTTCCTACGAGCAGTACTTC
CASSLTSSYEQYF
>TRBJ2-7|TRBV5-1|TRBD1|NA
TGCGCCAGCAGCTCAACCGGGACAGGGGGCTACGAGCAGTACTTC
CASSSTGTGGYEQYF
>TRBJ2-5|TRBV5-1|TRBD2|NA
TGCGCCAGCATACGGGAGGGCCAAGAGACCCAGTACTTC
CASIREGQETQYF
>TRBJ2-3|TRBV5-4|NA|NA
TGTGCCAGCAGGGGAGACGCGGGCCGGACAGATACGCAGTATTTT
CASRGDAGRTDTQYF
>TRBJ1-1|TRBV7-6|NA|NA
TGTGCCAGCAGCTTAGCGCTGGGAGTGAACACTGAAGCTTTCTTT
CASSLALGVNTEAFF
>TRBJ2-3|TRBV10-3|TRBD2|NA
TGTGCCATCAGTGAGGCCAGACTAGCGGGGGGCCTGGCAGATACGCAGTATTTT
CAISEARLAGGLADTQYF
>TRBJ1-5|TRBV6-1|TRBD1|NA
TGTGCCAGCAGAAGGGGGCCAAGTCAGCCCCAGCATTTT
CASRRGPSQPQHF
>TRBJ1-2|TRBV5-6|NA|few
TGTGCCAGCAGCTTGGGGGGGACCTTACTATCCTATAACTATGGCTACACCTTC
CASSLGGTLLSYNYGYTF
>TRBJ2-7|TRBV6-1|NA|NA
TGTGCCAGCAGTGCATCCGGGACGGAACTCTACGAGCAGTACTTC
CASSASGTELYEQYF
>TRBJ1-4|TRBV5-1|NA|NA
TGCGCCAGCAGCTTGGTCGCAGGGGCTGAAAAACTGTTTTTT
CASSLVAGAEKLFF
>TRBJ1-1|TRBV4-1|NA|NA
TGCGCCAGCAGCCCCAACCCAGGGTTCAATGAAGCTTTCTTT
CASSPNPGFNEAFF
>TRBJ2-1|TRBV5-1|NA|NA
TGCGCCAGCAGCCCGGTGAGTCGGAGCCCGCCCTACAATGAGCAGTTCTTC
CASSPVSRSPPYNEQFF
>TRBJ1-4|TRBV11-2|NA|few
TGTGCCAGCAGCAGAGGCGGGGACAAACTGTTTTTT
CASSRGGDKLFF
>TRBJ2-3|TRBV4-1|NA|NA
TGCGCCAGCAGCGGCCTATTCTCCGGTACAGATACGCAGTATTTT
CASSGLFSGTDTQYF
>TRBJ2-7|TRBV6-1|TRBD1|NA
TGTGCCAGCAGCGATTCAGACAGGGGCGAGCAGTACTTC
CASSDSDRGEQYF